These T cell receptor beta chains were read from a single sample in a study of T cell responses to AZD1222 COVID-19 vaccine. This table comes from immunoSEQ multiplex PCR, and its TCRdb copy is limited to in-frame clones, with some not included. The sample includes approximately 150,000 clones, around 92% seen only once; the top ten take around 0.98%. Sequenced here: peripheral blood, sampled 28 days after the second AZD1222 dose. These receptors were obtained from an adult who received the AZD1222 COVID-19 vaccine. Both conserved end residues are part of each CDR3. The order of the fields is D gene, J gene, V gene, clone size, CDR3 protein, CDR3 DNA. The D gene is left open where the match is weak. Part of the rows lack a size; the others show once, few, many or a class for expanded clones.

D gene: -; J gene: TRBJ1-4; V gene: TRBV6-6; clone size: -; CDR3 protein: CASSTGEKLFF; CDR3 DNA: TGTGCCAGCAGTACCGGTGAAAAACTGTTTTTT
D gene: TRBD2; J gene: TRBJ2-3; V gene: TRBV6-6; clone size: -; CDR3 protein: CASSYNRGGPTDTQYF; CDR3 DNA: TGTGCCAGCAGTTACAACCGGGGGGGCCCGACAGATACGCAGTATTTT
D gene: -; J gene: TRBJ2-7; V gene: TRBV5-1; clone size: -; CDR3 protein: CASSSRQYEQYF; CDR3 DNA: TGCGCCAGCAGCTCTCGACAATACGAGCAGTACTTC
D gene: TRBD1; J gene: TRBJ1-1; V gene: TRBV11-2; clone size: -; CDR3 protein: CASSPGTGDRGANTEAFF; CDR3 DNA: TGTGCCAGCAGCCCTGGGACCGGTGACAGGGGGGCGAACACTGAAGCTTTCTTT
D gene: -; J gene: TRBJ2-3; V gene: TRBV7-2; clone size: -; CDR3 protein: CASSVQVDTDTQYF; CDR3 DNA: TGTGCCAGCAGCGTACAGGTAGACACAGATACGCAGTATTTT
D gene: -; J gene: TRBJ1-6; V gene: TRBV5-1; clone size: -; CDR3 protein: CASSPRESRYNSPLHF; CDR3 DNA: TGCGCCAGCAGCCCCCGGGAGTCGAGGTATAATTCACCCCTCCACTTT
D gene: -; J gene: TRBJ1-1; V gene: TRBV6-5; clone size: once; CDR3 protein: CASSYSRGRTEAFF; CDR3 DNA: TGTGCCAGCAGTTACTCCCGGGGACGGACTGAAGCTTTCTTT
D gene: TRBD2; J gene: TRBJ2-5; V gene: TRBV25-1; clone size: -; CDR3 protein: CASSASGGAVETQYF; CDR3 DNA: TGTGCCAGCAGTGCTAGCGGGGGGGCCGTAGAGACCCAGTACTTC
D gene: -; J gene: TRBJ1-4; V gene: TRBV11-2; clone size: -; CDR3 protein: CASSGDIGDEKLFF; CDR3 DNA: TGTGCCAGCAGCGGGGACATCGGTGATGAAAAACTGTTTTTT
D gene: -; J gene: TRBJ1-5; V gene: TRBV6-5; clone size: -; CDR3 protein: CASSLGVSNQPQHF; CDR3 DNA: TGTGCCAGCAGCTTAGGGGTTAGCAATCAGCCCCAGCATTTT
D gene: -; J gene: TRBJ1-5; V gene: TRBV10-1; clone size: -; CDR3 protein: CASSGLKGRGGFSNQPQHF; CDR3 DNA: TGCGCCAGCAGTGGGCTTAAGGGGCGAGGTGGGTTTAGCAATCAGCCCCAGCATTTT
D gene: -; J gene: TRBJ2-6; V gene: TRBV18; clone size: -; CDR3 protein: CASSPLTASGANVLTF; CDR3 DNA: TGTGCCAGCTCACCCCTGACAGCCTCTGGGGCCAACGTCCTGACTTTC
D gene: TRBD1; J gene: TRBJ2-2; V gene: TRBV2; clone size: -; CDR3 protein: CASSLQGASNTGELFF; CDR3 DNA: TGTGCCAGCAGTCTACAGGGGGCTTCAAACACCGGGGAGCTGTTTTTT
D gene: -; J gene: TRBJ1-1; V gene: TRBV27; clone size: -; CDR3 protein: CASLRDGGLMNTEAFF; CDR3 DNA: TGTGCCAGCCTCCGGGACGGAGGCCTCATGAACACTGAAGCTTTCTTT
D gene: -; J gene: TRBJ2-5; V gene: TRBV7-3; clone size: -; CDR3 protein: CASSLSQRETQYF; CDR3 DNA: TGTGCCAGCAGCTTATCTCAACGAGAGACCCAGTACTTC
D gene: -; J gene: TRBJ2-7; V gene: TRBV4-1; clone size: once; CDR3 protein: CASSQSSTGLAYEQYF; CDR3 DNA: TGCGCCAGCAGCCAAAGCAGCACAGGGCTAGCCTACGAGCAGTACTTC
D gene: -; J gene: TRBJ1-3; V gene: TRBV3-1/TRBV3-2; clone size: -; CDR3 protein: CASSPAISGNTIYF; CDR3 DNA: TGTGCCAGCAGCCCCGCGATCTCTGGAAACACCATATATTTT
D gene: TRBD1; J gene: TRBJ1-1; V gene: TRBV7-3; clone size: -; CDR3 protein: CASSLRTGGEAFF; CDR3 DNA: TGTGCCAGCAGCCTGAGGACAGGGGGTGAAGCTTTCTTT
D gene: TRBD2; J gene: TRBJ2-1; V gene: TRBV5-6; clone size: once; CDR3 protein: CASSQRGGSYNEQFF; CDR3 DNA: TGTGCCAGCAGCCAGCGGGGGGGCTCCTACAATGAGCAGTTCTTC
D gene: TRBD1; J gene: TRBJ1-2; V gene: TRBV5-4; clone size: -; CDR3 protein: CASSRDREGGYTF; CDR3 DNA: TGTGCCAGCAGCCGGGACAGGGAAGGAGGCTACACCTTC
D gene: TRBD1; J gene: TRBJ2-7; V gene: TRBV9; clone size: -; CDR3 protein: CASSPGTGPSYEQYF; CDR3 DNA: TGTGCCAGCAGCCCCGGGACAGGGCCTTCCTACGAGCAGTACTTC
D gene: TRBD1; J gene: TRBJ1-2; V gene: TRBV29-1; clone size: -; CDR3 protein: CSVVRGPNPNYGYTF; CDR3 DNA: TGCAGCGTTGTCAGGGGGCCAAACCCTAACTATGGCTACACCTTC
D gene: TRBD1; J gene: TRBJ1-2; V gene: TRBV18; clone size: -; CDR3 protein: CASSPGQGADYGYTF; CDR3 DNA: TGTGCCAGCTCACCGGGACAGGGGGCTGACTATGGCTACACCTTC
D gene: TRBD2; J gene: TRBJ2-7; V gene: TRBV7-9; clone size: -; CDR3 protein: CASSRTSGISSYEQYF; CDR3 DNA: TGTGCCAGCAGCCGGACTAGCGGTATCAGCTCCTACGAGCAGTACTTC
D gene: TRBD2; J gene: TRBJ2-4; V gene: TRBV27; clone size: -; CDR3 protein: CASSPTSGGGIQYF; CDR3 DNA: TGTGCCAGCAGTCCGACTAGCGGGGGAGGCATTCAGTACTTC
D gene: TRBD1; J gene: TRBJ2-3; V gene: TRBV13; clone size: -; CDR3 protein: CASRPTGSADTQYF; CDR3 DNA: TGTGCCAGCAGACCGACAGGGTCAGCAGATACGCAGTATTTT
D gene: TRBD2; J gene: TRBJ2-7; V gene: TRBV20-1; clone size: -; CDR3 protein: CSASGLAGAEFYEQYF; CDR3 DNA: TGCAGTGCTAGTGGTCTAGCGGGGGCAGAGTTCTACGAGCAGTACTTC
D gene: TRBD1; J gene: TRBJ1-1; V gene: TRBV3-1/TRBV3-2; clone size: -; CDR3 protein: CASSQGGTGREAFF; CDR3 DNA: TGTGCCAGCAGCCAAGGTGGGACAGGTAGGGAAGCTTTCTTT
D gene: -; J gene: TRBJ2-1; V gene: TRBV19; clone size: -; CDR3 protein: CASRWAGQDREFF; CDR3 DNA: TGTGCCAGTAGATGGGCGGGGCAGGATCGGGAGTTCTTC
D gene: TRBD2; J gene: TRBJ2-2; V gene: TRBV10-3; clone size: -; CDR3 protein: CAISESGGVNTGELFF; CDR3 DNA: TGTGCCATCAGTGAGTCGGGAGGGGTAAACACCGGGGAGCTGTTTTTT
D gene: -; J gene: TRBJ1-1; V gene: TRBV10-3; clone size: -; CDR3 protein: CAISGGGLKDTEAFF; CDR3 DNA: TGTGCCATCAGTGGCGGTGGGCTCAAGGACACTGAAGCTTTCTTT
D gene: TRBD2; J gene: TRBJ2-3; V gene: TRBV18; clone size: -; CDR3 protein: CASSGGLAGTDTQYF; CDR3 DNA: TGTGCCAGCTCAGGGGGACTAGCGGGCACAGATACGCAGTATTTT
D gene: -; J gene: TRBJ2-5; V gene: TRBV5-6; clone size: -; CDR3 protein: CASSFGGGMQETQYF; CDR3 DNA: TGTGCCAGCAGCTTTGGAGGGGGTATGCAAGAGACCCAGTACTTC
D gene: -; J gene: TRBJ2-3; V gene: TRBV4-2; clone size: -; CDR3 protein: CASSQEVGLSDTQYF; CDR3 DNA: TGTGCCAGCAGCCAAGAAGTGGGACTCTCTGATACGCAGTATTTT
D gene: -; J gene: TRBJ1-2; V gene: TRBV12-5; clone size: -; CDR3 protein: CASGRAGTSYGYTF; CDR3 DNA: TGTGCTAGTGGTAGGGCCGGGACTTCTTATGGCTACACCTTC
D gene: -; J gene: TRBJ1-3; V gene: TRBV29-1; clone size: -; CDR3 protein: CSVSVTSAIYF; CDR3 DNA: TGCAGCGTTTCTGTAACCTCCGCCATATATTTT
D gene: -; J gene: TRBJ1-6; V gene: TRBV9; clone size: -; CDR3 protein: CASSTGGTGNSPLHF; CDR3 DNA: TGTGCCAGCAGCACAGGTGGGACGGGCAATTCACCCCTCCACTTT
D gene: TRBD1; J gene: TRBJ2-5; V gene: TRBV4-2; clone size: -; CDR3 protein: CASAHSDRETQYF; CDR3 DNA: TGTGCCAGCGCCCACTCGGACAGGGAGACCCAGTACTTC
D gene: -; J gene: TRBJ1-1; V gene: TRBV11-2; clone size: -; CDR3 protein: CASSLDPGWAEAFF; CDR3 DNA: TGTGCCAGCAGCTTAGATCCAGGGTGGGCTGAAGCTTTCTTT
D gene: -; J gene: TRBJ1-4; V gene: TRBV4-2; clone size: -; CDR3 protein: CASSQELGLINEKLFF; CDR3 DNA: TGTGCCAGCAGCCAAGAACTTGGACTGATTAATGAAAAACTGTTTTTT
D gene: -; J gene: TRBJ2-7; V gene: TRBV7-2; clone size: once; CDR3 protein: CASSTRRGTHEQYF; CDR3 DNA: TGTGCCAGCAGCACAAGAAGGGGAACCCACGAGCAGTACTTC
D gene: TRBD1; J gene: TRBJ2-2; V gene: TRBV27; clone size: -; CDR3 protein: CASSSRTGGLSGELFF; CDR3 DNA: TGTGCCAGCAGTTCCCGGACAGGGGGATTAAGCGGGGAGCTGTTTTTT
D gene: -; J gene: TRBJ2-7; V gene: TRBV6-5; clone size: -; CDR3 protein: CASGRGNSYEQYF; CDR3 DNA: TGTGCCAGCGGACGGGGAAACTCCTACGAGCAGTACTTC
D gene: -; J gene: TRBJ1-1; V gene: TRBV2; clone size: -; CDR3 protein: CASAGGPYRNTEAFF; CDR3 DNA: TGTGCCAGCGCGGGGGGACCTTATCGAAACACTGAAGCTTTCTTT
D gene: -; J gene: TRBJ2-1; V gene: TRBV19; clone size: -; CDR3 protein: CASSRASVRSDEQFF; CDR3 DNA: TGTGCCAGTAGTAGGGCTAGCGTCCGGTCGGATGAGCAGTTCTTC
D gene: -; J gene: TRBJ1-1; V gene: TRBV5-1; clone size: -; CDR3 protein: CASSEMNTEAFF; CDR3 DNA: TGCGCCAGCAGCGAGATGAACACTGAAGCTTTCTTT
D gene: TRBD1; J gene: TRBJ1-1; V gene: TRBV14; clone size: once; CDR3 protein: CASNRGGAGTEAFF; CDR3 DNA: TGTGCCAGCAATCGAGGGGGCGCCGGCACTGAAGCTTTCTTT
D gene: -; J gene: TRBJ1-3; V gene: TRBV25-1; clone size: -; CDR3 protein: CASSALQAGDKGNTIYF; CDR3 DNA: TGTGCCAGCAGTGCCCTCCAGGCTGGGGATAAAGGAAACACCATATATTTT
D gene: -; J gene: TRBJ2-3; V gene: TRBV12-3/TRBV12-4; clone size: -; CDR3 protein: CASRNGSTDTQYF; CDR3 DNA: TGTGCCAGCAGGAACGGCTCCACAGATACGCAGTATTTT
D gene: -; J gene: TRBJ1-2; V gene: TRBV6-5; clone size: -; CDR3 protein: CASSYSGGDYGYTF; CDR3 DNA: TGTGCCAGCAGTTACTCAGGGGGGGACTATGGCTACACCTTC
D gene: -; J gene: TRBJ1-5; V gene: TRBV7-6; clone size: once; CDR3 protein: CASSLGTHEPQHF; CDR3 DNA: TGTGCCAGCAGCTTGGGGACACACGAGCCCCAGCATTTT
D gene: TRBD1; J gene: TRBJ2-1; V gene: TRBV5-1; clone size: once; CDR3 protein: CASSLVDRGDYNEQFF; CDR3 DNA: TGCGCCAGCAGCTTGGTGGACAGGGGTGACTACAATGAGCAGTTCTTC
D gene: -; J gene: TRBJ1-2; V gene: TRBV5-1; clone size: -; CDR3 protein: CASTPSGQGYYTF; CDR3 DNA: TGCGCCAGCACCCCGTCCGGGCAGGGGTACTACACCTTC
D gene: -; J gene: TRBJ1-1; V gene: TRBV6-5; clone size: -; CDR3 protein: CASTSLMNTEAFF; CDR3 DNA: TGTGCCAGCACGTCTCTGATGAACACTGAAGCTTTCTTT
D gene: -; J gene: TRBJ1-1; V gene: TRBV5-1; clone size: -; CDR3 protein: CASSLVYGGIGTTEAFF; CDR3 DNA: TGCGCCAGCAGCTTGGTTTACGGGGGCATAGGAACCACTGAAGCTTTCTTT
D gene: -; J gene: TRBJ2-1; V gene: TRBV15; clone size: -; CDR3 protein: CATGIDPSSYNEQFF; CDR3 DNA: TGTGCCACCGGAATTGACCCTAGCTCCTACAATGAGCAGTTCTTC
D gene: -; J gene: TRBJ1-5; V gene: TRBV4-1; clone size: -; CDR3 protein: CASSQLSGVQPQHF; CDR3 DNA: TGCGCCAGCAGCCAACTCTCAGGGGTCCAGCCCCAGCATTTT
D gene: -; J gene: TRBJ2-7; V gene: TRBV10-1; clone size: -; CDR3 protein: CASSESSLPGEQYF; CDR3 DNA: TGCGCCAGCAGTGAGTCGTCTCTACCGGGGGAGCAGTACTTC
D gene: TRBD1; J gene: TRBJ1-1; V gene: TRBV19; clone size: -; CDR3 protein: CASSSDRANTEAFF; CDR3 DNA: TGTGCCAGTTCGTCCGACAGGGCAAACACTGAAGCTTTCTTT